The 7 T cell receptor beta chains in this list originate from one sample, sequenced in a study of T-cell reconstitution after alpha-beta-depleted transplantation in children. Unique molecular identifiers were used in preparing the TCRbeta library. TCRdb re-called the PCR reads with MiXCR, one entry per CDR3 protein. The sample shows approximately 520,000 distinct CDR3 sequences, over 25% of them seen only once. Material: PBMCs from the stem cell graft donor, obtained from the stem cell graft. These receptors originate from a human donor who donated a stem cell graft to a child with aplastic anemia.

The chain links TRBV12-3 or TRBV12-4 to TRBJ1-4; D might be TRBD1 (5 bases). CDR3 length: 14 residues. The V end lost 4 bases, the J end lost 8 bases, and 14 bases lay between the germline ends. The chain's CDR3 is CASSWGSGEEKLFF. Here the CDR3 DNA reads TGTGCCAGCAGTTGGGGATCGGGGGAAGAAAAACTGTTTTTT.

This sequence joins TRBV4-2 and TRBJ2-5, with a tentative D call TRBD1 (6 bases). Per germline, CDR1 LGHNA and CDR2 YNFKEQ. The CDR3 is 15 residues long. V lost 0 bases to trimming and J lost 5 bases, with 13 bases between them. The CDR3 DNA reads as TGTGCCAGCAGCCAAGATTCGAACAGGGTGGAGACCCAGTACTTC. Translation: CASSQDSNRVETQYF.

This clonotype was counted between two and nine times. The chain is built from TRBV30 and TRBJ1-2; D possibly corresponds to TRBD1 (6 bases). Deletions cut 1 base from V and 3 bases from J, with 21 bases between. This CDR3 comprises 17 residues. Germline loops: CDR1 GTSNPN, CDR2 SVGIG (reference sequence). CDR3 DNA: TGTGCCTGGAGTGCGACATTGGGGGCTTCAGGTGACTATGGCTACACCTTC. Translation: CAWSATLGASGDYGYTF.

This clonotype was observed a handful of times. The chain carries TRBV20-1 and TRBJ1-6; perhaps TRBD1 as D (5 bases). V was shortened by 6 bases and J by 9 bases, with 15 bases between the two germline ends. This CDR3 is 13 amino acids long. Germline lookup yields CDR1 DFQATT and CDR2 SNEGSKA (reference sequence). The DNA for the CDR3 is TGCAGTGCGGGGAGGGACGGGACTTCACCCCTCCACTTT. Translated, it gives CSAGRDGTSPLHF.

This clonotype was observed a few times. In nucleotides, the CDR3 is TGTGCCAGCAGCCGCCAAGACAGGCCGGGGGCTTTCTTT. It codes for CASSRQDRPGAFF. The chain carries TRBV6-2 or TRBV6-3 and TRBJ1-1; tentative D call: TRBD1 (6 bases). V was pared by 6 bases and J by 11 bases, with 19 bases between. The V gene's germline CDR1 is MNHEY and CDR2 SVGEGT. The CDR3 extends over 13 amino acids.

The V gene is TRBV7-3, the J gene TRBJ1-2, with D possibly TRBD1 on 6 matching bases. The germline V and J ends were trimmed by 1 base and 7 bases, with 16 bases remaining between them. CDR1 is SGHTA and CDR2 is FQGTGA in the germline V gene. The CDR3 has 15 amino acids. The CDR3 DNA follows: TGTGCCAGCAGCTTAAGGGGGGCTGGAGGGGGTGGCTACACCTTC. This gives the protein CASSLRGAGGGGYTF.

The V call is TRBV20-1, the J call TRBJ1-1, with D unclear. The CDR3 totals 13 residues. Germline-derived CDR1 and CDR2 are DFQATT and SNEGSKA (reference sequence). V shed 4 bases and J shed 1 base, with 10 bases lying between them. The DNA for the CDR3 is TGCAGTGCTACCGAATATTGGAACACTGAAGCTTTCTTT. Translating it yields CSATEYWNTEAFF.